A single TCR beta chain is shown here with its context. Antigen unknown. This sample was included in a study of shared clonotypes between healthy human individuals. General study findings and limits: Among the subsets, naive ones generally showed larger estimated richness than memory ones. Clonotype sharing among the donors was expected to vary with sequencing depth.

The assay was immunoSEQ multiplex PCR, and TCRdb's table has in-frame clones only and misses some. The data hold roughly 2.2 million clones, with over 85% observed a single time. The CDR3 has 14 residues. The V and J ends lost 8 bases and 4 bases respectively, with 14 bases between them. CDR1 SNHLY and CDR2 FYNNEI come from the germline V gene. The genes are TRBV2 and TRBJ1-4; tentative D call: TRBD1 (5 bases). Sequencing was carried out using naive CD4+ T cells from PBMCs. Subset: CD45RA+ positively selected. The TCR sequence derives from a young man in good health. Some clones in this sample may be carry-over from other donors' samples. CDR3 residues: CASGFWGGNEKLFF. The CDR3 DNA sequence: TGTGCCAGCGGCTTCTGGGGCGGTAATGAAAAACTGTTTTTT.